This note documents a single T cell receptor (beta chain) sequence. This sample is part of a study of blood T cell repertoires in COVID-19. Turning to the study itself: Researchers got acute and convalescent COVID-19 samples from the United States, Italy and Spain. T cells, B-cell-depleted T cells, or PBMCs provided the cDNA or gDNA that served as material.

The data were produced by immunoSEQ multiplex PCR, yet TCRdb's version contains in-frame clones alone and is incomplete. The table lists about 190,000 clones, around 83% of them singletons. CDR1 MDHEN and CDR2 SYDVKM come from the germline V gene. This CDR3 region has 16 residues. After removal of 5 bases from V and 6 bases from J, the junction contained 13 bases not matched to a gene. Sequencing was performed on peripheral blood. The clonotype originates from a man in his forties or fifties with active or convalescent COVID-19. The chain employs TRBV28 and TRBJ2-3; 8 nucleotides match TRBD1. CDR3 residues: CASSPPGTGGSDTQYF. In DNA, the CDR3 is TGTGCCAGCAGTCCCCCCGGGACAGGAGGCTCTGATACGCAGTATTTT.